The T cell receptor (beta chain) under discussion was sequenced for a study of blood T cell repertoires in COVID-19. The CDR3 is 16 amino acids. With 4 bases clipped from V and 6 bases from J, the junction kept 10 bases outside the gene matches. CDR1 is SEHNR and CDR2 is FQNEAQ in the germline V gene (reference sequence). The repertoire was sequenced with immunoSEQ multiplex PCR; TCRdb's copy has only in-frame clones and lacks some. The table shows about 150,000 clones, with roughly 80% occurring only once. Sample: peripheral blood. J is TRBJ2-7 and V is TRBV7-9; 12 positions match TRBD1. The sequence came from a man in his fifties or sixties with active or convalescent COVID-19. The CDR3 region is CASSWGGDRGLLEQYF. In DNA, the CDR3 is TGTGCCAGCAGCTGGGGCGGGGACAGGGGGCTTCTCGAGCAGTACTTC.